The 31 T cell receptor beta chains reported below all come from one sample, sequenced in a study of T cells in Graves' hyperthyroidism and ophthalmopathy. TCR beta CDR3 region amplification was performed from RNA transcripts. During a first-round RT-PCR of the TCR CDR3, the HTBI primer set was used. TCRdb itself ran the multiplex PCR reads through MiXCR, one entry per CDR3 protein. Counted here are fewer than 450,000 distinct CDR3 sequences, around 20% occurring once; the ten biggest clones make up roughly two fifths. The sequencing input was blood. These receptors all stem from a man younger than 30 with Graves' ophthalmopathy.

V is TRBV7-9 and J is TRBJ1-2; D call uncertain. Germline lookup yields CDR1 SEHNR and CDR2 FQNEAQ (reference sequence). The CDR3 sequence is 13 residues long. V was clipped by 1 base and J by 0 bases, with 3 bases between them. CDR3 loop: CASSLGANYGYTF. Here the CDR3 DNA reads TGTGCCAGCAGCTTAGGGGCTAACTATGGCTACACCTTC.

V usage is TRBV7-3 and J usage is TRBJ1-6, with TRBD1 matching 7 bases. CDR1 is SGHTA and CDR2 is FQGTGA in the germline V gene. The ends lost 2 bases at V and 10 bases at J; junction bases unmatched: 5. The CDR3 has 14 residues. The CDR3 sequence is CASSLQGVGSPLHF. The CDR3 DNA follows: TGTGCCAGCAGCTTACAGGGGGTCGGATCACCCCTCCACTTT.

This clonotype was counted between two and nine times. The CDR3 DNA is TGTGCCATCAGTGCTGAGGGGCTAGGGGCTGAAGCTTTCTTT. It specifies CAISAEGLGAEAFF. The rearrangement links TRBV10-3 to TRBJ1-1; D possibly corresponds to TRBD1 (5 bases). The germline V gene has CDR1 ENHRY and CDR2 SYGVKD. Trimming shortened V by 4 bases and J by 6 bases, and 15 bases separated the two germline ends. The CDR3 spans 14 residues.

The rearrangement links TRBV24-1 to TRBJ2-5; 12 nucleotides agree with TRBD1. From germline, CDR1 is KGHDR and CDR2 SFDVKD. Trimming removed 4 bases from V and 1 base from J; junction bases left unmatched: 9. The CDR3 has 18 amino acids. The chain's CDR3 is CATSDPTGTGGLQETQYF. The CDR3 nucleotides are TGTGCCACCAGTGACCCAACCGGGACAGGGGGCCTCCAAGAGACCCAGTACTTC.

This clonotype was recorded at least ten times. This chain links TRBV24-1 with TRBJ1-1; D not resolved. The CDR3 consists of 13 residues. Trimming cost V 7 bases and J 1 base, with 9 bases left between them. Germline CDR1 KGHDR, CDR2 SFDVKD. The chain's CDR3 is CATRAPGNTEAFF. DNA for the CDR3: TGTGCCACCAGGGCCCCGGGGAACACTGAAGCTTTCTTT.

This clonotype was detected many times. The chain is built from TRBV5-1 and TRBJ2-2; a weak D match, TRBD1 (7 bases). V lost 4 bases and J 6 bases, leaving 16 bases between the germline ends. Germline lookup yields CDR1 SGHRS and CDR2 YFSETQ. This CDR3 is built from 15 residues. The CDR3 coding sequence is TGCGCCAGCAGCCTCAGGGGGACTTTGGCCGGGGAGCTGTTTTTT. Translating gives CASSLRGTLAGELFF.

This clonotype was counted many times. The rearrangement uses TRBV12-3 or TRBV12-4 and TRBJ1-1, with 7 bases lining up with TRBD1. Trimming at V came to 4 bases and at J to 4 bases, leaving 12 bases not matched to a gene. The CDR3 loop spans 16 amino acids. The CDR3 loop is CASSSLPTGMGTEAFF. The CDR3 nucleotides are TGTGCCAGCAGTTCACTCCCGACAGGGATGGGCACTGAAGCTTTCTTT.

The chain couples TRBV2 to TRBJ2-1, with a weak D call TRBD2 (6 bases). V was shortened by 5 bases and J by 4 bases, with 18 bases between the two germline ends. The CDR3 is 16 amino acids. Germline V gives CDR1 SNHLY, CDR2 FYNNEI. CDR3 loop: CASSPWRAGEYNEQFF. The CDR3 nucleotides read TGTGCCAGCAGTCCATGGAGGGCCGGGGAATACAATGAGCAGTTCTTC.

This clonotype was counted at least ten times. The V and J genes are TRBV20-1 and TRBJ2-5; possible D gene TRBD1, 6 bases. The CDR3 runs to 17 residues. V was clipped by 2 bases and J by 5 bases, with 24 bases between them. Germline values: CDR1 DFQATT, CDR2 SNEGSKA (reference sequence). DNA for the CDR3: TGCAGTGCTAGATTACCGCCAGGGGCGCCGGGGTGGGAGACCCAGTACTTC. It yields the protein CSARLPPGAPGWETQYF.

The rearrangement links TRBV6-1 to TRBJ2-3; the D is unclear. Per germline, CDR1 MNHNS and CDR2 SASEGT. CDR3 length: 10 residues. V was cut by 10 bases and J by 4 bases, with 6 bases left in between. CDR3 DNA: TGTGCCACTGTAGCAGATACGCAGTATTTT. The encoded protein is CATVADTQYF.

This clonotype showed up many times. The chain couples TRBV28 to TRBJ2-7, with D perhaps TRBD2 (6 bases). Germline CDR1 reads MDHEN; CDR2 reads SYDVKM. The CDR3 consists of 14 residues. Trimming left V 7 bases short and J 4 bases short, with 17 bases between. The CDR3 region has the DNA TGTGCCAGCACCACCCCCGGGGGTATGTACGAGCAGTACTTC. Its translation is CASTTPGGMYEQYF.

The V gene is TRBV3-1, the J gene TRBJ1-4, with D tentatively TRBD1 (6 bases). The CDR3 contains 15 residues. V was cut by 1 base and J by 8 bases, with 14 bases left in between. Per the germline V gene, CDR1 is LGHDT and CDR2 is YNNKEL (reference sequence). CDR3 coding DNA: TGTGCCAGCAGCCAAGGGAGGGGGATATGGGAAAAACTGTTTTTT. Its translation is CASSQGRGIWEKLFF.

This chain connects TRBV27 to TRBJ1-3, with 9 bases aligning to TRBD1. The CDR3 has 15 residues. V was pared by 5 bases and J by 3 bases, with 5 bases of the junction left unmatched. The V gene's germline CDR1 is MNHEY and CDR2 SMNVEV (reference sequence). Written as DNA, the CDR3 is TGTGCCAGCAGTCCCGGGACAGGGTTTGGAAACACCATATATTTT. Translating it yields CASSPGTGFGNTIYF.

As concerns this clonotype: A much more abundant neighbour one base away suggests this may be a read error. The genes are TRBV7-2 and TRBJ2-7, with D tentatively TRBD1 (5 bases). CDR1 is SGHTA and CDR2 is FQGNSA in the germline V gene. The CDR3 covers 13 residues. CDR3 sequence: CASSFGHVYGQYF. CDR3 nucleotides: TGTGCCAGCAGCTTCGGACACGTCTACGGGCAGTACTTC.

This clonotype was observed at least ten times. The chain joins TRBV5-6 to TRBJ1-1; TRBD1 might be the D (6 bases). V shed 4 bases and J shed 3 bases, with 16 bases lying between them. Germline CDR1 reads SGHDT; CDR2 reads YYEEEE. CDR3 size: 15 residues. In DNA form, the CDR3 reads TGTGCCAGCAGCCTGGTGGCCAGGGGTTACACTGAAGCTTTCTTT. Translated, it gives CASSLVARGYTEAFF.

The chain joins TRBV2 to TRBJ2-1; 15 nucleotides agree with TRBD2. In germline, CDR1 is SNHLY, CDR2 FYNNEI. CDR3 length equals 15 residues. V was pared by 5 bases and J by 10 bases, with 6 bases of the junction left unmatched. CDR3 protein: CASSSGLAGGREQFF. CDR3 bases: TGTGCCAGCAGTTCGGGACTAGCGGGGGGTAGGGAGCAGTTCTTC.

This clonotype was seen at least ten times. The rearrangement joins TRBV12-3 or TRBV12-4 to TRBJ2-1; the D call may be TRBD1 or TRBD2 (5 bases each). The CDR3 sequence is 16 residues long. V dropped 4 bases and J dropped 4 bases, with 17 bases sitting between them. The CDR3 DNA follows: TGTGCCAGCAGTTCCTCAGGTGGGACGGAATACAATGAGCAGTTCTTC. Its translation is CASSSSGGTEYNEQFF.

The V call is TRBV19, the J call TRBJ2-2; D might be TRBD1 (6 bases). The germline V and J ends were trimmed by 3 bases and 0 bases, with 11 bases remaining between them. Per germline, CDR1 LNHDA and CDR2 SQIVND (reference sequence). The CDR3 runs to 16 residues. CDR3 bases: TGTGCCAGTAGTATCTGGGGGCCGCCGAACACCGGGGAGCTGTTTTTT. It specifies CASSIWGPPNTGELFF.

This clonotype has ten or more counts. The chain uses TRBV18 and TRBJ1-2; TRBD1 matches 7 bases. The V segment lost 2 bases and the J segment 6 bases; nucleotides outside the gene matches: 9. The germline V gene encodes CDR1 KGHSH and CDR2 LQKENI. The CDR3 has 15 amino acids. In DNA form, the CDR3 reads TGTGCCAGCTCACCAGCATCCGGGACAGAGAATGGCTACACCTTC. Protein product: CASSPASGTENGYTF.

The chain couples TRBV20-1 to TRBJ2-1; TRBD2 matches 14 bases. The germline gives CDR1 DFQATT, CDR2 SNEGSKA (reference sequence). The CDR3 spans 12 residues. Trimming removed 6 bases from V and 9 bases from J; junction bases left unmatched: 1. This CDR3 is CSAGLAGGEQFF. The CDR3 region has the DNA TGCAGTGCCGGACTAGCGGGGGGTGAGCAGTTCTTC.

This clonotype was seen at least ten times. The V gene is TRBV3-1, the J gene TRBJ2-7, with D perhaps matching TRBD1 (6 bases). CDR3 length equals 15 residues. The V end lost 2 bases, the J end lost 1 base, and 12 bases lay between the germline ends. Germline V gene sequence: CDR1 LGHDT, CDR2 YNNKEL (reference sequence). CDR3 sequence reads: CASSQPGTKSYEQYF. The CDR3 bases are TGTGCCAGCAGCCAACCCGGGACAAAGTCCTACGAGCAGTACTTC.

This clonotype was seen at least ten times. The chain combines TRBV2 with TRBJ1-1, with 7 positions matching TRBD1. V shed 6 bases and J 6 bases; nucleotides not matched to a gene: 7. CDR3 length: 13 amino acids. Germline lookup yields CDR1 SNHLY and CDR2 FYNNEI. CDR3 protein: CASRLQGWAEAFF. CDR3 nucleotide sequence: TGTGCCAGCAGGTTACAGGGGTGGGCTGAAGCTTTCTTT.

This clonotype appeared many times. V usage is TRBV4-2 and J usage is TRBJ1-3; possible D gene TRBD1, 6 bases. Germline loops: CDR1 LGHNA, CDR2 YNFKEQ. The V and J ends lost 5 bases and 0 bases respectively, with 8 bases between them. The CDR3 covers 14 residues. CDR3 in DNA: TGTGCCAGCAGCGGACAGTACTCTGGAAACACCATATATTTT. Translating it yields CASSGQYSGNTIYF.

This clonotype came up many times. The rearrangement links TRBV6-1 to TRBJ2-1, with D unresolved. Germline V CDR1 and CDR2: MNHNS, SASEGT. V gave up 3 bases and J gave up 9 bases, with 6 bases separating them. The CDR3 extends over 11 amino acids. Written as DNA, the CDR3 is TGTGCCAGCAGTGATCCGGGTGAGCAGTTCTTC. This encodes CASSDPGEQFF.

CDR3 amino acids: CASSQVLNQETQFF. The CDR3 bases are TGTGCCAGCAGCCAAGTGCTGAATCAAGAGACCCAGTTCTTC. The chain uses TRBV12-3 or TRBV12-4 and TRBJ2-5, with D uncertain. The J call may not be correct, given that the DNA end is closer to TRBJ2-1. This CDR3 comprises 14 residues.

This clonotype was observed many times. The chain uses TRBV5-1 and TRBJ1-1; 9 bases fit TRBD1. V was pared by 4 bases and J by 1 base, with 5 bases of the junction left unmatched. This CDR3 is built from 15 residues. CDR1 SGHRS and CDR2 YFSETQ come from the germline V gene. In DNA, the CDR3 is TGCGCCAGCAGCCTATCGACAGGGGGGAACACTGAAGCTTTCTTT. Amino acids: CASSLSTGGNTEAFF.

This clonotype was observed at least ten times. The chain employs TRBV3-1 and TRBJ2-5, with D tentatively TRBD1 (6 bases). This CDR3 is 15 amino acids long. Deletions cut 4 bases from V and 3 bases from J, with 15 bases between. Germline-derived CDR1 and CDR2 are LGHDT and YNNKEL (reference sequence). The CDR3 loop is CASSPALGGEETQYF. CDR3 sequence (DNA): TGTGCCAGCAGCCCAGCCCTTGGGGGCGAAGAGACCCAGTACTTC.

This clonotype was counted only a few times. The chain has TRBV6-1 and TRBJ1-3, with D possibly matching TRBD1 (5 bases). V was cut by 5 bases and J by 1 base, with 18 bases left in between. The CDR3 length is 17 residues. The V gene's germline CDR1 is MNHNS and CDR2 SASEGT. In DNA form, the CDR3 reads TGTGCCAGCAGTCAAAGAAACAGGCGGTCGTCTGGAAACACCATATATTTT. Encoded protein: CASSQRNRRSSGNTIYF.

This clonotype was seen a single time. This chain's CDR3 is CASSQEGLNYGYTF. For the CDR3, the DNA is TGTGCCAGCAGCCAAGAAGGCCTCAACTATGGCTACACCTTC. V usage is TRBV3-1 and J usage is TRBJ1-2; D gene unclear. V shed 0 bases and J shed 2 bases, with 7 bases lying between them. Germline V gene data show CDR1 as LGHDT and CDR2 as YNNKEL (reference sequence). This CDR3 spans 14 amino acids. Supplemented by reference TRBV3-1 and TRBJ1-2, the full variable domain reads DTAVSQTPKYLVTQMGNDKSIKCEQNLGHDTMYWYKQDSKKFLKIMFSYNNKELIINETVPNRFSPKSPDKAHLNLHINSLELGDSAVYFCASSQEGLNYGYTFGSGTRLTVV.

The CDR3, as DNA: TGTGCCAGCAGCTGGACAGGGCGGGAATCAGATACGCAGTATTTT. Its protein product is CASSWTGRESDTQYF. This chain connects TRBV6-1 to TRBJ2-3; 8 nucleotides align to TRBD1. CDR3 length: 15 amino acids. The germline V gene encodes CDR1 MNHNS and CDR2 SASEGT. V lost 6 bases and J lost 4; bases outside the gene matches: 9.

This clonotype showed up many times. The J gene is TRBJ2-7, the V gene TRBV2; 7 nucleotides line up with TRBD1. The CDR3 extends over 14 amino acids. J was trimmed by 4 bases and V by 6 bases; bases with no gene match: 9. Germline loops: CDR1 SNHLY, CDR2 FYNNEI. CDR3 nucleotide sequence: TGTGCCAGCAGACAGACAGGGAACGTATACGAGCAGTACTTC. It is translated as CASRQTGNVYEQYF.